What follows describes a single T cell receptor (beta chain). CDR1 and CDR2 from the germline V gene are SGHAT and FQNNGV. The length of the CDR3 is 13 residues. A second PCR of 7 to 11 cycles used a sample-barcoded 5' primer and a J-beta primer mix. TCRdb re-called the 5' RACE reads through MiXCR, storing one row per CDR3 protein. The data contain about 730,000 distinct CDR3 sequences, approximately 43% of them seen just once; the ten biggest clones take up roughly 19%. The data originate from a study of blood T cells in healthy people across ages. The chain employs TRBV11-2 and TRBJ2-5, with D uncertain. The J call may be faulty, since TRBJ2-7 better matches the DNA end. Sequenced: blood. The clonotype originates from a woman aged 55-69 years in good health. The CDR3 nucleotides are TGTGCCAGCAGCCCGCCGGCCAACGACGAGCAGTACTTC. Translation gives CASSPPANDEQYF.